This TCR beta chain was observed in a study of T cells after yellow fever vaccination (dated by TCRdb to about 2019). Describing the broader study: Libraries from fractions with low cell numbers were prepared with the SMART-Seq v4 Ultra Low Input RNA kit. Blood was drawn at multiple timepoints before and after primary and secondary immunization, with bulk PBMC replicates and cell subsets isolated. Two healthy male donors, one aged 18 to 30 and one aged 30 to 40 years, were included in the cohort. To follow T-cell clones before and after both primary and booster YFV17D yellow fever vaccination, bulk TCR alpha and beta repertoires underwent longitudinal sequencing.

Broad study findings and their caveats: Because the study included only a couple of donors, the extent to which the findings can be generalized is limited. FACS-sorted repertoires could contain abundant contaminating clonotypes from the bulk population, so computational filtering was required. The secondary T-cell response was weaker than the primary response but faster, peaking on day 5 instead of day 15. After the booster, most clones that had expanded after primary vaccination were detected again (around 95% of CD4 and around nine tenths of CD8), suggesting broad maintenance of memory. A small fraction of clonotypes appeared in both the CD4 and CD8 compartments, likely as a result of convergent recombination.

Comments on this clonotype: Which antigen it targets is not known. Per-base quality was not reported, and no clone a single base away is much larger than it.

This specimen's treatment or condition label, per the study, means: live attenuated yellow fever vaccine strain. At each blood-draw timepoint, two biological replicates of bulk PBMCs were collected. PBMCs were isolated from peripheral blood using a standard Ficoll-Paque protocol. RNA was extracted with TriZol from bulk PBMCs, CD4 and CD8 fractions, and dextramer-positive and dextramer-negative fractions. Sequencing relied on an Illumina NovaSeq 6000. TCR cDNA was synthesized by 5'RACE template switching, which introduced a universal primer site and unique molecular identifiers. Priming for cDNA synthesis came from both the TCR alpha and TCR beta constant segments. Library amplification used two PCR steps, and the second PCR step added sample barcodes and sequencing adapters. Libraries were sequenced on Illumina HiSeq 2500 (2x100 bp) or NovaSeq (2x150 bp). As for the authors' bioinformatics: Demultiplexing of reads and collapsing into UMI consensus sequences were performed with MIGEC, and V(D)J alignment was carried out with MiXCR. Clonotypes responding to the vaccine were identified with edgeR on replicate PBMC samples, with the criteria of FDR below 0.01 and a log2 fold change above 5 up to day 15. Bulk clonotypes were assigned CD4 or CD8 identity according to which sequenced CD4 or CD8 repertoire held them at higher abundance. The public sequencing data were trimmed at Q25 with fastp and processed into clonotypes with MiXCR by TCRdb, which kept only in-frame beta chains. Every distinct CDR3 protein forms one entry, paired with its most common genes and DNA. Clone size and V and J calls follow TCRdb, not the original study. The sample table holds 250,000 or so distinct CDR3 sequences, of which approximately 3.5% were seen once. Of the sample, about 19% is held by the ten largest clones.

The CDR3 measures 15 amino acids from cysteine to phenylalanine. CDR3 DNA only is kept here, 45 bases in frame from base 1. CDR1 and CDR2 are read off the germline V gene as SGHDT and YYEEEE. V sheds 4 bases and J sheds 4 bases, leaving 16 bases between their ends. In this chain, TRBV5-6 is recombined with TRBJ2-3, and possibly TRBD1, on 5 matching bases. This specimen consisted of PBMCs, obtained 15 days after the yellow fever booster vaccination. The sequence was obtained from a man between 18 and 29 years old who received the YFV17D yellow fever vaccine. The CDR3 here reads CASSLALWGSDTQYF. The DNA sequence follows: TGTGCCAGCAGCCTGGCTCTCTGGGGCTCAGATACGCAGTATTTT.